This T cell receptor (beta chain) was captured by sequencing in a study of blood T cells in healthy people across ages. Study-level results: It was held that the diversity estimates obtained from one million T cells were underestimates.

There are 14 residues in the CDR3. The junction had 9 bases not matched to a gene; V was cut back by 6 bases and J by 6 bases. The authors ran a second PCR of 7 to 11 cycles using a sample-barcoded 5' primer and a J-beta primer mix. TCRdb independently ran MiXCR on the 5' RACE reads; one entry per CDR3 protein. This table holds roughly 730,000 distinct CDR3 sequences, roughly 50% found once. With respect to this clonotype: What it binds is not known.

This receptor was identified in a man aged 40-55 years in good health. V gene TRBV12-3 or TRBV12-4 combines with J gene TRBJ2-3; 7 bases fit TRBD2. Sequencing was done on a sample of blood. The DNA of the CDR3 is TGTGCCAGCAGCCTGGGGGGGATTTTCGATACGCAGTATTTT. Its translation is CASSLGGIFDTQYF.